The 19 T cell receptor beta chains listed next were all sequenced from one sample in a study of T cells in Graves' hyperthyroidism and ophthalmopathy. Researchers amplified the TCR beta CDR3 regions from RNA transcripts. During a first-round RT-PCR of the TCR CDR3, the HTBI primer set was used. TCRdb independently ran MiXCR on the multiplex PCR reads; one entry per CDR3 protein. The sample yields about 400,000 distinct CDR3 sequences, about 14% seen once. Sequencing was performed on blood. Source of these receptors: a man aged 50-59 years with Graves' ophthalmopathy.

Many counts were recorded for this clonotype. This chain connects TRBV13 to TRBJ1-2; 10 bases are a match to TRBD1. The CDR3 consists of 14 residues. V gave up 4 bases and J gave up 7 bases; unmatched junction bases: 6. Germline V gene lookup returns CDR1 PRHDT and CDR2 FYEKMQ (reference sequence). CDR3 nucleotide sequence: TGTGCCAGCAGCTACGGCCGGGACAGGGGTGGCTACACCTTC. This translates into CASSYGRDRGGYTF.

This clonotype has ten or more counts. The CDR3 region is CASSGVLGLAGPHTQYF. The CDR3 coding sequence is TGTGCCAGCAGTGGCGTGTTGGGACTAGCGGGGCCTCATACGCAGTATTTT. This chain joins TRBV2 and TRBJ2-3; the match to TRBD2 covers 13 bases. V shed 4 bases, J shed 7 bases, and the junction held 11 bases outside the gene matches. This CDR3 region has 17 residues. Per the germline V gene, CDR1 is SNHLY and CDR2 is FYNNEI.

The gene calls are TRBV6-2 or TRBV6-3 and TRBJ1-6; D ambiguous. CDR1 is MNHEY and CDR2 is SVGEGT in the germline V gene. The CDR3 consists of 15 residues. V was clipped by 2 bases and J by 10 bases, with 15 bases between them. The CDR3 DNA is TGTGCCAGCAGTTACGGGCCGGGGATTGGATCACCCCTCCACTTT. This encodes CASSYGPGIGSPLHF.

This clonotype has just a few counts. The V and J genes are TRBV4-2 and TRBJ2-1; 11 bases are a match to TRBD2. The CDR3 length is 15 residues. The ends lost 1 base at V and 4 bases at J; junction bases unmatched: 0. Germline V gene data show CDR1 as LGHNA and CDR2 as YNFKEQ. The CDR3 spells CASSQVAGGYNEQFF. CDR3 DNA: TGTGCCAGCAGCCAAGTAGCGGGAGGGTACAATGAGCAGTTCTTC.

The chain couples TRBV28 to TRBJ2-3; the D gene is possibly TRBD2 (5 bases). V was pared by 5 bases and J by 0 bases, with 6 bases between. The germline CDR1 and CDR2 sequences are MDHEN and SYDVKM. The CDR3 is 13 amino acids. DNA for the CDR3: TGTGCCAGCAGTATAGCGAGCACAGATACGCAGTATTTT. Translation gives CASSIASTDTQYF.

The sample holds many counts of this clonotype. CDR3: CSASAQSHLPGSYEQYF. The CDR3 DNA sequence: TGCAGTGCTAGCGCTCAGAGCCATCTGCCGGGCTCATACGAGCAGTACTTC. This chain links TRBV20-1 with TRBJ2-7; D not resolved. The V and J ends lost 3 bases and 4 bases respectively, with 25 bases between them. CDR3 length: 17 residues. Germline values: CDR1 DFQATT, CDR2 SNEGSKA (reference sequence).

This clonotype was counted ten times or more. The chain links TRBV27 to TRBJ2-3; D call uncertain. Trimming cost V 2 bases and J 6 bases, with 12 bases left between them. CDR1 MNHEY and CDR2 SMNVEV come from the germline V gene (reference sequence). This CDR3 has 14 amino acids. CDR3 region: CASSLDPEMDTQYF. In DNA form, the CDR3 reads TGTGCCAGCAGTTTAGACCCGGAGATGGATACGCAGTATTTT.

Ten or more counts support this clonotype. V gene TRBV20-1 combines with J gene TRBJ2-2, with no clear D. Germline V gives CDR1 DFQATT, CDR2 SNEGSKA (reference sequence). With 5 bases removed from V and 0 bases from J, the gap between germline ends came to 13 bases. The CDR3 is made up of 15 amino acids. In DNA, the CDR3 is TGCAGTGCTGCCCCCGTTCTAGCGAACACCGGGGAGCTGTTTTTT. Protein product: CSAAPVLANTGELFF.

This clonotype was counted at least ten times. This chain joins TRBV3-1 and TRBJ2-7, with 7 bases aligning to TRBD2. The CDR3 has 15 amino acids. Germline V gene sequence: CDR1 LGHDT, CDR2 YNNKEL (reference sequence). The J segment lost 7 bases and the V segment lost 0 bases, leaving 9 bases of the junction unmatched. The CDR3 region has the DNA TGTGCCAGCAGCCAAGATCCAGCGGGGACGGGTGAGCAGTACTTC. It translates to CASSQDPAGTGEQYF.

This clonotype was counted between two and nine times. This chain joins TRBV5-6 and TRBJ1-1, with TRBD1 matching over 7 bases. CDR3 length: 14 residues. Germline V gene data show CDR1 as SGHDT and CDR2 as YYEEEE. V lost 6 bases and J lost 2; bases outside the gene matches: 7. As DNA, the CDR3 is TGTGCCAGCATGAACAGGGGTGTCAACACTGAAGCTTTCTTT. Translating it yields CASMNRGVNTEAFF.

Ten or more counts support this clonotype. The J gene is TRBJ1-2, the V gene TRBV20-1; D call uncertain. This CDR3 contains 13 residues. V gave up 1 base and J gave up 3 bases, with 9 bases separating them. The germline CDR1 and CDR2 sequences are DFQATT and SNEGSKA (reference sequence). The CDR3 loop reads CSARVGTDYGYTF. CDR3 nucleotides: TGCAGTGCTAGAGTTGGAACAGACTATGGCTACACCTTC.

Of note for this clonotype: A read error may be the cause here, since a much bigger clone is one base away. The V call is TRBV3-1, the J call TRBJ2-1; 10 bases fit TRBD1. The germline V gene encodes CDR1 LGHDT and CDR2 YNNKEL (reference sequence). This CDR3 spans 16 amino acids. The DNA for the CDR3 is TGTGCCAGCAGACAAGTCGGGGGACAGGGGTTAGGTGAGCAGTTCTTC. Amino acids: CASRQVGGQGLGEQFF.

The rearrangement joins TRBV2 to TRBJ2-1; the match to TRBD2 covers 16 bases. This CDR3 region has 16 residues. V gave up 8 bases and J gave up 8 bases; unmatched junction bases: 9. Germline-derived CDR1 and CDR2 are SNHLY and FYNNEI. The CDR3 sequence: CASLSGTSGRADEQFF. CDR3 in DNA: TGTGCCAGCTTGTCCGGGACTAGCGGGAGGGCCGATGAGCAGTTCTTC. The full variable domain, completed using reference TRBV2 and TRBJ2-1, is EPEVTQTPSHQVTQMGQEVILRCVPISNHLYFYWYRQILGQKVEFLVSFYNNEISEKSEIFDDQFSVERPDGSNFTLKIRSTKLEDSAMYFCASLSGTSGRADEQFFGPGTRLTVL.

The V call is TRBV9, the J call TRBJ2-1; D perhaps matches TRBD1 (5 bases). Between the trimmed V and J ends, which lost 0 bases and 0 bases, there was a span of 10 bases. The CDR3 contains 16 residues. The germline V gene encodes CDR1 SGDLS and CDR2 YYNGEE. The CDR3 is CASSVGQTSSYNEQFF. The DNA of the CDR3 is TGTGCCAGCAGCGTAGGACAGACGAGCTCCTACAATGAGCAGTTCTTC. Looking up the rest from reference TRBV9 and TRBJ2-1 gives the full variable domain: DSGVTQTPKHLITATGQRVTLRCSPRSGDLSVYWYQQSLDQGLQFLIQYYNGEERAKGNILERFSAQQFPDLHSELNLSSLELGDSALYFCASSVGQTSSYNEQFFGPGTRLTVL.

On this clonotype: This sequence may be a read error, since a much larger clone differs from it by one base. The J gene is TRBJ2-5, the V gene TRBV12-3 or TRBV12-4, with TRBD2 matching over 10 bases. The tail of the sequence fits TRBJ2-1 better, so the J call may be wrong. CDR3 size: 14 residues. The CDR3 nucleotides are TGTGCCAGCAGTCCACGGACTAGCGGTGAGACCCAGTTCTTC. It is translated as CASSPRTSGETQFF.

There are a few counts of this clonotype. The rearrangement uses TRBV27 and TRBJ2-3, with a possible D match to TRBD2 (5 bases). With 6 bases removed from V and 2 bases from J, the gap between germline ends came to 15 bases. The germline V gene encodes CDR1 MNHEY and CDR2 SMNVEV (reference sequence). This CDR3 has 15 amino acids. CDR3 nucleotide sequence: TGTGCCAGCAGGCCCCGCGGACTGGCCACAGATACGCAGTATTTT. This codes for CASRPRGLATDTQYF.

This chain joins TRBV27 and TRBJ2-7, with 8 positions matching TRBD1. The CDR3 spans 14 residues. Trimming took 6 bases from V and 1 from J; bases not matched to a gene: 5. Germline V CDR1 and CDR2: MNHEY, SMNVEV (reference sequence). The CDR3 is CASRKQGDSYEQYF. CDR3 coding DNA: TGTGCCAGCAGAAAACAGGGGGATTCCTACGAGCAGTACTTC.

This clonotype was counted only a few times. The chain is built from TRBV30 and TRBJ2-5; the match to TRBD2 covers 8 bases. This CDR3 has 14 residues. Germline assignment: CDR1 GTSNPN and CDR2 SVGIG (reference sequence). V lost 3 bases, J lost 5 bases, and 8 bases stayed unmatched. CDR3 DNA sequence: TGTGCCTGGAGAAACGGGGGGGCGCACGAGACCCAGTACTTC. Amino acid sequence: CAWRNGGAHETQYF.

This clonotype was observed a few times. The chain employs TRBV9 and TRBJ2-6; D is possibly TRBD1 (5 bases). CDR1 is SGDLS, CDR2 YYNGEE, per germline. The CDR3 runs 18 residues. V lost 0 bases, J lost 0 bases, and 13 bases lay in between. In DNA form, the CDR3 reads TGTGCCAGCAGCGTAGGCACAGGCATCACCTCTGGGGCCAACGTCCTGACTTTC. It is translated as CASSVGTGITSGANVLTF.